This T cell receptor beta chain was retrieved from a study of cytomegalovirus exposure and HLA in healthy donors (dated by TCRdb to about 2017). In the study overall: According to an earlier analysis of a few hundred of the donors, about 179 million T cells yielded some 110 million unique TCR beta sequences and about 300 Gb of sequence data. About 310 gigabases of sequencing data and approximately 93 million unique TCR sequences were included in an early release covering roughly 700 HLA-typed donors. Of the roughly 400 genotyped donors, 65% to 90% were placed in the genetic ancestry cluster associated with self-reported Caucasian donors. The study aimed to test whether cataloging public T cell receptors could reveal signatures of past pathogen exposure. Using immunosequencing, the study profiled T cell repertoires from 550 to 750 subjects and related those repertoires to cytomegalovirus serostatus. In addition to the first cohort of approximately 650 subjects, a separate validation cohort of 130 or so different subjects was used. To predict cytomegalovirus infection status, the study brought together high-throughput TCR immunosequencing, statistical association of individual TCRs with disease status, and machine learning. To study patterns of TCR occurrence, a later analysis re-analyzed previously published TCR beta repertoires from 500 to 850 donors and added high-resolution HLA genotyping. The later analysis used no new phenotypic data to find candidate immune exposures, relying instead on TCR beta sequences and their occurrence across donors. To decide whether each TCR beta V gene segment behaved as functional or pseudogenic, an earlier analysis of some 570 of the donors relied on high-throughput TCR beta sequencing. Alongside the repertoire data, information on donor age, sex, ethnicity and CMV serostatus was compiled. A later genetic analysis took genome-wide SNP genotypes for about 65% of the 666 donors and used that subset as a discovery cohort. Every repertoire in the discovery cohort had been generated on one and the same sequencing platform. HLA typing included class I and class II loci at four-digit resolution. Typing coverage differed by locus: A, B, C, DRB1 and DQB1 were typed in about 629-640 donors, DQA1 in roughly 500, DPA1 in some 600, and DPB1 in approximately 450. A handful of DR-DQ haplotypes were handled as single units for association and clustering because linkage in the cohort was strong. Among about 360 genotyped donors of the cohort, an average of about 240,000 unique TCR beta nucleotide sequences were sequenced per donor, 15% to 20% of them non-productive. Broad study findings and their caveats: In a later genetic analysis, a missense DCLRE1C variant was associated with V-gene and J-gene trimming of TCR beta chains, and the association was replicated in an independent cohort. In this cohort, only TCR beta chains were sequenced, and detectable features were limited by the absence of alpha or paired-chain data. According to a later analysis, TCR association rates differed among HLA loci, with DRB1 alleles showing the most associated TCRs and HLA-C alleles showing the fewest. Presence/absence analyses assumed roughly uniform sequencing depth across donors, an assumption that may not hold. Because some donors lacked HLA typing at each locus, the association tests relied only on the typed subset. Most CMV-associated TCR beta chains appeared to be HLA-restricted in a later analysis, and the HLA associations seemed to be driven largely by CMV exposure. Some IMGT-functional V segments, including TRBV6-2 and TRBV6-3, could not be distinguished by the 87-base-pair reads and were therefore excluded. Correlated functional status among segregating V segments might reflect linkage disequilibrium, but an unknown experimental factor could not be ruled out. The authors suggested that the approach could potentially be generalized to other disease states and immunological phenotypes. According to a later analysis, parvovirus B19, influenza, CMV and Epstein-Barr virus appeared linked to several top co-occurrence clusters. A total of 150 to 200 TCR beta chains were listed by the study as associated with cytomegalovirus. A cluster of highly shared sequence variants was judged likely to be a technical artifact of the sequencing pipeline. In a later analysis, HLA-associated TCR beta chains showed more clonal expansion and lower generation probabilities than non-associated chains that were equally common. In a later analysis, around 15,000 TCR beta sequences were associated with specific HLA alleles at a false discovery rate of 0.05. A further reported finding was that TCR beta sequences accurately predicted the HLA-A and HLA-B alleles for most subjects in the first cohort. CMV serostatus was the only immune exposure information available for the cohort. Because counts were too low, more than 15 rarely observed V segments, including chromosome 9 orphons, were excluded from the earlier analysis of some 540 of the donors. In vitro tests confirmed that a few of the cytomegalovirus-associated TCR beta chains recognize cytomegalovirus antigens. When HLA alleles, especially DR and DQ, strongly co-occurred, attributing TCR associations to individual alleles was difficult. Cytomegalovirus status was reported to be diagnosed by the classifier with high specificity and sensitivity in both the original and validation cohorts. Across donors, most TCR sequences were observed very rarely, whereas some public TCRs were present in many individuals. An earlier analysis of several hundred of the donors showed that most TCR beta V segments appeared in productive rearrangements either about 87% or about 30% of the time, which broadly matched IMGT annotations. According to a later genetic analysis, donors in an Asian-associated ancestry cluster had fewer N-insertions in productive TCRs than the approximately 610-donor mean.

Including cysteine and phenylalanine, the CDR3 has 12 amino acids. Solely the CDR3 DNA is kept, with 36 bases framed from the first base. V lost 7 bases and J lost 8 bases; the stretch between them is 13 bases long. CDR1 and CDR2 are drawn from the germline V gene: SGHTS, YDEGEE. In regard to this clone: Its binding antigen is unknown. Per-nucleotide qualities are absent, and no much larger clonotype sits a single base away.

Library preparation used the immunoSEQ multiplex PCR assay. A mixture of 60 forward primers for TCR Vbeta segments and 13 reverse primers for TCR Jbeta segments was used in the multiplex PCR. The CDR3 region of rearranged TCR beta genes was amplified from genomic DNA by a multiplex PCR assay. The amplified TCR beta libraries were sequenced on the Illumina HiSeq System as 87-base-pair reads. The study's own analysis went as follows. In a later analysis, about 80 million unique TCR beta chains were counted across the 666 repertoires, and around 11 million of these chains were shared by at least two donors. A nearest-neighbor algorithm error-corrected the raw reads and collapsed the reads into unique sequences, merging closely related sequences to remove PCR and sequencing errors. To assign V, D and J gene segments, CDR3 sequences were aligned to IMGT reference sequences. For a sequence to be retained, at least a six-nucleotide match to both a V gene segment and a J gene segment was required. A rearrangement was called productive if the CDR3 had no stop codons and remained in frame with V and J, and every other rearrangement was called non-productive. Following IMGT convention, CDR3 was defined as the stretch from the second conserved V-encoded cysteine to the conserved J-encoded phenylalanine. The earlier analysis of 500 to 600 of the donors excluded sequences that lacked an unambiguous match to a single V gene segment. An earlier analysis of fewer than 750 of the donors called V segments functional above 56.7% productive rearrangements and segregating when the between-donor standard deviation exceeded 5%. A statistical classification framework was built for diagnosing cytomegalovirus status from the catalog of TCR beta chain sequences. A later analysis assigned V and J genes by comparing TCR nucleotide sequences with IMGT/GENE-DB human TR gene sequences. In a later analysis, CDR3 sequences and most-parsimonious VDJ recombination scenarios were assigned using the TCRdist pipeline. In a later analysis, each TCR beta chain was defined by its CDR3 amino acid sequence together with its V-gene family, and reads without a unique V-gene family were excluded. In a later analysis, 450 to 600 highly shared, low-generation-probability nucleotide sequences were removed to address suspected cross-contamination and a sequencing artifact. In a later analysis, a clonal expansion index was calculated for each public chain from normalized within-repertoire ranks of inferred template counts. In a later analysis, generation probabilities were computed with a VDJ recombination model fitted to out-of-frame rearrangements, and the resulting probabilities were checked against IGoR. A later analysis scored TCR-TCR, TCR-HLA and TCR-CMV co-occurrence with hypergeometric tests, applying a repertoire-size bias correction to TCR pairs. In a later analysis, false discovery rates were estimated by permuting HLA or CMV assignments 20 times. In a later analysis, co-occurring TCRs were grouped using DBSCAN, with TCRdist sequence similarity added in when clustering inside HLA-allele-positive subsets. For co-occurrence clustering, repertoires with fewer than 30,000 or more than 120,000 public chains were excluded, along with four to six repertoires with anomalous nucleotide sharing. In TCRdb, the immuneACCESS table is reduced to in-frame sequences with V and J assigned. These tables do not hold every clone; where another copy was compared, an unresolved V gene accounts for under half, and the others remain unexplained. That table furnishes V, J and clone size, whereas the DNA furnished D and trimming. Present in this sample are 150,000 to 200,000 clones, 71% of which were seen just once. The top ten clonotypes cover approximately 2.5% of the sample.

The cohort consisted of fewer than 700 healthy bone marrow donors. Cohort members were all nominally healthy when sampled, although unrecorded immune exposures were likely present. The donor tested CMV seronegative and was one of the 352 seronegative cohort members. Each donor provided a peripheral blood sample, and peripheral blood mononuclear cells were used for TCR beta sequencing. The Qiagen DNeasy Blood Extraction Kit was used to extract genomic DNA from the blood cell samples. This chain is built from TRBV5-8 and TRBJ2-1; the D region possibly corresponds to TRBD2 (5 bases align). The sequenced sample consisted of PBMCs. The sequence came from a woman aged 30 to 39 in good health and CMV-seronegative. The CDR3 protein is CASLPWGDEQFF. In nucleotide form, the sequence is TGTGCCAGCCTTCCATGGGGAGATGAGCAGTTCTTC.